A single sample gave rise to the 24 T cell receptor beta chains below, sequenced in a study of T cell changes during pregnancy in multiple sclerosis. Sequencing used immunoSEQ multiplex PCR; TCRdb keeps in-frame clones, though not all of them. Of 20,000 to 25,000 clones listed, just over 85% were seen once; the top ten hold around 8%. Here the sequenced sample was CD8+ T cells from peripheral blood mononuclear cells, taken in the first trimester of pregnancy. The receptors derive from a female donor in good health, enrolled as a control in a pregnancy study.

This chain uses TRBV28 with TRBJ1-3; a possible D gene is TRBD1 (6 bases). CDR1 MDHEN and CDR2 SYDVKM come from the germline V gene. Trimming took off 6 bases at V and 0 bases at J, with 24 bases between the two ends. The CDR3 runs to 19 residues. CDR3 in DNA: TGTGCCAGCAGGTACTCTGCGGACAGAAGTTACGTCTCTGGAAACACCATATATTTT. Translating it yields CASRYSADRSYVSGNTIYF. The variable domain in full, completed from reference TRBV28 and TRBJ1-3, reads DVKVTQSSRYLVKRTGEKVFLECVQDMDHENMFWYRQDPGLGLRLIYFSYDVKMKEKGDIPEGYSVSREKKERFSLILESASTNQTSMYLCASRYSADRSYVSGNTIYFGEGSWLTVV.

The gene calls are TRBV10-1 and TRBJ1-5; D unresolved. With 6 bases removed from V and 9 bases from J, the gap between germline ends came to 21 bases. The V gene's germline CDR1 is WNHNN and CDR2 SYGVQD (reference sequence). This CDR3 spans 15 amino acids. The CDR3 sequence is CASSESGMGPRPQHF. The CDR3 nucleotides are TGCGCCAGCAGCGAATCCGGGATGGGCCCCCGGCCCCAGCATTTT.

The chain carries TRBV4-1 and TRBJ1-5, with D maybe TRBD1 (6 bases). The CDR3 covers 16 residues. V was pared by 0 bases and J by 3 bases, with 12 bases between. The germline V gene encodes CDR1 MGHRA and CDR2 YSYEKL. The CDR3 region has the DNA TGCGCCAGCAGCCAAGAATGGGCAGGGGCCAATCAGCCCCAGCATTTT. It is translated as CASSQEWAGANQPQHF.

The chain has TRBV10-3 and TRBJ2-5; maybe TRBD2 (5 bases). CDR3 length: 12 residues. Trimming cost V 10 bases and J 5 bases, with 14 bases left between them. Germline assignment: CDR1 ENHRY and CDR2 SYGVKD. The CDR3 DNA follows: TGTGCCAGCGCGGGCCTGGGGGAGACCCAGTACTTC. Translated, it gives CASAGLGETQYF.

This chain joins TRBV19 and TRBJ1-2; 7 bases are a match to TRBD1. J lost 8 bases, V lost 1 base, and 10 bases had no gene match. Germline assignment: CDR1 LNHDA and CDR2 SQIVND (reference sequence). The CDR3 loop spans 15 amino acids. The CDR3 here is CASSIVIGTVLGYTF. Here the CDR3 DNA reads TGTGCCAGTAGTATAGTAATTGGGACAGTGCTCGGCTACACCTTC.

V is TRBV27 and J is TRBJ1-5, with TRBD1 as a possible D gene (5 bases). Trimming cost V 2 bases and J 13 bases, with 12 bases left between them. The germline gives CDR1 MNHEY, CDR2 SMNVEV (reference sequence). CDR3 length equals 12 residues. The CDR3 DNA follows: TGTGCCAGCAGTTTACCCGGGGGTCCTCAGCATTTT. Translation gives CASSLPGGPQHF.

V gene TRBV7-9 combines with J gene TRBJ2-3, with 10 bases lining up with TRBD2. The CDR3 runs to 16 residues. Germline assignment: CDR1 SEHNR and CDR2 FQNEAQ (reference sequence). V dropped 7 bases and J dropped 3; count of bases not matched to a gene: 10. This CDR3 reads CASTTGTSGATDTQYF. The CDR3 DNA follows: TGTGCCAGCACCACGGGTACTAGCGGGGCAACAGATACGCAGTATTTT.

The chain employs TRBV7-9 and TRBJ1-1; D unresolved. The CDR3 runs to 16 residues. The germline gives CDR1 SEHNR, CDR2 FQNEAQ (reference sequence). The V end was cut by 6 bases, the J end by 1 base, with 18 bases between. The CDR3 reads CASSSGIWAGNTEAFF. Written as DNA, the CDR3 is TGTGCCAGCAGTTCCGGGATATGGGCGGGGAACACTGAAGCTTTCTTT.

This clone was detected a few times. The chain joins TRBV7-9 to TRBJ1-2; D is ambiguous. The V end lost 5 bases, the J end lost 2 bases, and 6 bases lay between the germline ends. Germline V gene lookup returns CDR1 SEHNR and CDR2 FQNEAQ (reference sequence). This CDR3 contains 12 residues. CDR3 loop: CASSPVNYGYTF. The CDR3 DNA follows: TGTGCCAGCAGCCCAGTGAACTATGGCTACACCTTC.

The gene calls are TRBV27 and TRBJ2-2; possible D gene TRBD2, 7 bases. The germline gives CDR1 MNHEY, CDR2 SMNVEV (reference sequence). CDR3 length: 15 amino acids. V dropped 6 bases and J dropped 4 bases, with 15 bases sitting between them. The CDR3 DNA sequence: TGTGCCAGCAGAAGGGGGGGGGAGGGCACCGGGGAGCTGTTTTTT. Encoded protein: CASRRGGEGTGELFF.

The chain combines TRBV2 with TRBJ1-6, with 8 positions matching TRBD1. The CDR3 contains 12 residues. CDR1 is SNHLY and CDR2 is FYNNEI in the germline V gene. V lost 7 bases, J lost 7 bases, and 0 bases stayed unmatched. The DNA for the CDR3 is TGTGCCAGCAACAGGGGGAATTCACCCCTCCACTTT. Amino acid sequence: CASNRGNSPLHF. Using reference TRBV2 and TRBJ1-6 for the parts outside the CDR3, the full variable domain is EPEVTQTPSHQVTQMGQEVILRCVPISNHLYFYWYRQILGQKVEFLVSFYNNEISEKSEIFDDQFSVERPDGSNFTLKIRSTKLEDSAMYFCASNRGNSPLHFGNGTRLTVT.

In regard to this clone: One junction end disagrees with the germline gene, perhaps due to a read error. CDR3 in amino acids: CASSPYREHEQYF. CDR3 nucleotide sequence: TGTGCTAGCAGCCCATACAGGGAACACGAGCAGTACTTC. V usage is TRBV7-7 and J usage is TRBJ2-7; tentative D call: TRBD1 (6 bases). CDR3 length equals 13 residues. CDR1 is SSHAT, CDR2 FNYEAQ, per germline (reference sequence).

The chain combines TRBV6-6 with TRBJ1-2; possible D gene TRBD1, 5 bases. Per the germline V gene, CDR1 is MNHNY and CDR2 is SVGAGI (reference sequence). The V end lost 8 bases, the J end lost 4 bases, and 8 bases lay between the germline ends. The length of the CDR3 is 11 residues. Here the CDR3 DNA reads TGTGCCAGCCGACAGCTCTATGGCTACACCTTC. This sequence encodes CASRQLYGYTF.

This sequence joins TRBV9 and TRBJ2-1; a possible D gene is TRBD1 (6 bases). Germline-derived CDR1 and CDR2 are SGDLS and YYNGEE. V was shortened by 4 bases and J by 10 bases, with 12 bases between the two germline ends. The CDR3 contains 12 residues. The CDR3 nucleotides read TGTGCCAGCAGCCCGAGTAGGGGGGAGCAGTTCTTC. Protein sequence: CASSPSRGEQFF.

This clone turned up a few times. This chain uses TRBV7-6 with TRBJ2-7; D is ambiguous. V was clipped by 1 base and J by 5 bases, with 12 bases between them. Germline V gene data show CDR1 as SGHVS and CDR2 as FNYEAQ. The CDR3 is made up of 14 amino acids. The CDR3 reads CASSLVEPPDEQYF. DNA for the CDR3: TGTGCCAGCAGCTTAGTTGAGCCCCCCGACGAGCAGTACTTC.

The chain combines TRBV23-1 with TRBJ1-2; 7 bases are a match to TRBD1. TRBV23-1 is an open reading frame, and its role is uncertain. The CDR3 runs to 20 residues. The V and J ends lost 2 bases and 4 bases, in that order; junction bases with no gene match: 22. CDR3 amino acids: CASSQTTPSLRDSKSYGYTF. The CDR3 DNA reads TGCGCCAGCAGTCAAACCACTCCCTCGCTCCGGGACAGCAAGTCCTATGGCTACACCTTC.

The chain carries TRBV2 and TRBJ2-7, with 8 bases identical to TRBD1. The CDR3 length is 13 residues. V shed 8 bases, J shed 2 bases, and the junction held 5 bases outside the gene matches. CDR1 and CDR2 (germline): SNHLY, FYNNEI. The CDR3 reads CASEDRVAYEQYF. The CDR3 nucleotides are TGTGCCAGCGAGGACAGGGTTGCCTACGAGCAGTACTTC.

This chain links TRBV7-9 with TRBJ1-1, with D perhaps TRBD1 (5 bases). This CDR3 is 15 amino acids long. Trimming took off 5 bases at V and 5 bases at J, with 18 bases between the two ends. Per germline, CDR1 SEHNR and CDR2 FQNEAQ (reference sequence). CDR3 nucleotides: TGTGCCAGCAGCCCTGCGGCAGCAGGGAGGACTGAAGCTTTCTTT. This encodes CASSPAAAGRTEAFF. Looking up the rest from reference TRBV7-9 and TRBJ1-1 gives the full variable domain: DTGVSQNPRHKITKRGQNVTFRCDPISEHNRLYWYRQTLGQGPEFLTYFQNEAQLEKSRLLSDRFSAERPKGSFSTLEIQRTEQGDSAMYLCASSPAAAGRTEAFFGQGTRLTVV.

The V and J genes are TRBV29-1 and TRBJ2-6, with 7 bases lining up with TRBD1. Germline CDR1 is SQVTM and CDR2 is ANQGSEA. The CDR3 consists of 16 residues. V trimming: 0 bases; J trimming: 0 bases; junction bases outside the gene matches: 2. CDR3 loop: CSVEDWDSSGANVLTF. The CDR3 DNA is TGCAGCGTTGAAGATTGGGACAGCTCTGGGGCCAACGTCCTGACTTTC.

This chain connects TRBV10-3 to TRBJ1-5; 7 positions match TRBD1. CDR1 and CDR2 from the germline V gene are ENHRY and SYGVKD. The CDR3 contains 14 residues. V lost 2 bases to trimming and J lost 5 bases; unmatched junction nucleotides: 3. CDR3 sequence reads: CAISEGQVYQPQHF. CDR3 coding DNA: TGTGCCATCAGTGAGGGACAGGTCTATCAGCCCCAGCATTTT.

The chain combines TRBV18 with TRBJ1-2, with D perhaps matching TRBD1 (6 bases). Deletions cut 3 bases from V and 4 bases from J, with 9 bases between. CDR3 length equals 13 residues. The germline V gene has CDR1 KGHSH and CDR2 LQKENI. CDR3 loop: CASSPPDSYGYTF. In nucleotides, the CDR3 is TGTGCCAGCTCACCTCCGGACAGCTATGGCTACACCTTC.

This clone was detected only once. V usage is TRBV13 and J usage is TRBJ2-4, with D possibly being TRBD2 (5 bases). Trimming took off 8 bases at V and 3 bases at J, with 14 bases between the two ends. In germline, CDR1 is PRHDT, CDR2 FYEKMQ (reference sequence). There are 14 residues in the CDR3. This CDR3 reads CASGSPGSKNIQYF. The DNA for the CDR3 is TGTGCCAGCGGAAGCCCTGGGAGCAAAAACATTCAGTACTTC.

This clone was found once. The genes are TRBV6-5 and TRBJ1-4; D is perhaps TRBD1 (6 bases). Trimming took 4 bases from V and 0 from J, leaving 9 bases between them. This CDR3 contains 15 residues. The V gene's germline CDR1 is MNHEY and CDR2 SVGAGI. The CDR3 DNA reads TGTGCCAGCAGTTTGGGACAAACAACTAATGAAAAACTGTTTTTT. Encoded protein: CASSLGQTTNEKLFF.

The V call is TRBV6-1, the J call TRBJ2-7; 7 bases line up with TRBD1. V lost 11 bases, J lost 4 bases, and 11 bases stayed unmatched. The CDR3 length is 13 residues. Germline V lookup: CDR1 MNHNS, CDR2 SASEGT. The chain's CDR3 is CAVIPGQSYEQYF. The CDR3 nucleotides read TGTGCCGTAATTCCGGGACAGAGTTACGAGCAGTACTTC.